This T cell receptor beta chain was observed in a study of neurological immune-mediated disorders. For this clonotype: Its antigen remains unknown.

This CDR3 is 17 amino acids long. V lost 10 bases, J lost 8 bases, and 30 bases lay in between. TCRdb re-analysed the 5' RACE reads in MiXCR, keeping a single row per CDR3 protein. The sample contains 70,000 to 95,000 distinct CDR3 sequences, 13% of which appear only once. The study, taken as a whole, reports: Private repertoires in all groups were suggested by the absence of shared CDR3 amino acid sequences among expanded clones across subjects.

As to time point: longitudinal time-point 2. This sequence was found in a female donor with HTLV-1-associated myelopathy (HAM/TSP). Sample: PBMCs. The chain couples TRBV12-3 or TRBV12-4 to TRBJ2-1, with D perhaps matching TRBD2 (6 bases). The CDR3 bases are TGTGCCACAGTTGGGGCCTTGGGGCGGGGTCAGAAGGATGAGCAGTTCTTC. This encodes CATVGALGRGQKDEQFF.